This T cell receptor (beta chain) came from a study of blood T cell repertoires in COVID-19. About the research overall: There were acute and convalescent COVID-19 samples, and they came from the United States, Italy and Spain.

The protocol was immunoSEQ multiplex PCR, while the TCRdb copy is restricted to in-frame clones and leaves out a portion. Of under 200,000 clones in the sample, around nine tenths were seen once. This clone has only one observation. Trimming shortened V by 4 bases and J by 0 bases, and 17 bases separated the two germline ends. The CDR3 length is 17 residues. Germline CDR1 reads MDHEN; CDR2 reads SYDVKM. This chain uses TRBV28 with TRBJ2-3; no definite D call. The specimen sequenced was peripheral blood. The receptor comes from a man between 18 and 35 years old with active or convalescent COVID-19. The CDR3 is CASSSPLSGPSTDTQYF. The CDR3 DNA sequence: TGTGCCAGCAGTTCGCCCCTGTCGGGTCCTAGCACAGATACGCAGTATTTT.